This TCR beta chain was captured by sequencing in a study of T cell responses to AZD1222 COVID-19 vaccine. This clone was picked up a small number of times. Profiling relied on immunoSEQ multiplex PCR, and the TCRdb table lists in-frame clones only, not all of them. The table lists over 60,000 clones, 79% of them singletons. Material: peripheral blood, obtained on day 0 of MenACWY control vaccination. The sequence came from an adult in good health.

CDR3 amino acids: CASSHAGELFF. The CDR3 DNA is TGTGCCAGCAGCCATGCCGGGGAGCTGTTTTTT. The chain recombines TRBV11-2 with TRBJ2-2; D gene ambiguous. This CDR3 has 11 amino acids. CDR1 is SGHAT and CDR2 is FQNNGV in the germline V gene. The germline V and J ends were trimmed by 5 bases and 6 bases, with 4 bases remaining between them. Complete variable domain (other parts from reference TRBV11-2 and TRBJ2-2): EAGVAQSPRYKIIEKRQSVAFWCNPISGHATLYWYQQILGQGPKLLIQFQNNGVVDDSQLPKDRFSAERLKGVDSTLKIQPAKLEDSAVYLCASSHAGELFFGEGSRLTVL.